The next 27 T cell receptor beta chains were all read from a single sample in a study of T cells in Graves' hyperthyroidism and ophthalmopathy. RNA transcripts yielded amplified TCR beta CDR3 regions. An initial round of RT-PCR targeting the TCR CDR3 relied on the HTBI primer set. TCRdb used MiXCR to reprocess the multiplex PCR reads, holding one entry per CDR3 protein. The table lists more than 350,000 distinct CDR3 sequences, nearly 15% of them singletons. The specimen sequenced was blood. These receptors were obtained from a woman aged 55 to 70 with Graves' ophthalmopathy.

This clonotype has at least ten counts. The chain combines TRBV7-2 with TRBJ1-2; tentative D call: TRBD1 (5 bases). CDR3 length: 17 amino acids. Trimming took off 2 bases at V and 8 bases at J, with 24 bases between the two ends. Germline values: CDR1 SGHTA, CDR2 FQGNSA. This CDR3 is CASSLRPGGGRPIGYTF. CDR3 nucleotides: TGTGCCAGCAGCTTAAGGCCGGGGGGGGGGAGACCGATCGGCTACACCTTC.

This clonotype has more than one count but fewer than ten. V usage is TRBV6-1 and J usage is TRBJ2-5; TRBD2 agrees at 13 bases. V trimming: 3 bases; J trimming: 2 bases; junction bases outside the gene matches: 3. The CDR3 is made up of 16 amino acids. The germline V gene encodes CDR1 MNHNS and CDR2 SASEGT. The CDR3 loop is CASSEGLAGLQETQYF. CDR3 nucleotide sequence: TGTGCCAGCAGTGAGGGACTAGCGGGATTACAAGAGACCCAGTACTTC.

This clonotype was seen repeatedly, ten times or more. The V and J genes are TRBV6-1 and TRBJ1-5, with D possibly matching TRBD1 (6 bases). There are 16 residues in the CDR3. Trimming stripped 6 bases from V and 6 bases from J, with 21 bases between. CDR1 MNHNS and CDR2 SASEGT come from the germline V gene. CDR3: CASRPVGAGEFQPQHF. Written as DNA, the CDR3 is TGTGCCAGCAGACCCGTAGGGGCAGGGGAGTTTCAGCCCCAGCATTTT.

This clonotype was seen ten or more times. V gene TRBV6-2 or TRBV6-3 combines with J gene TRBJ2-7, with D possibly TRBD1 on 5 matching bases. Germline loops: CDR1 MNHEY, CDR2 SVGEGT. Trimming pared 0 bases from V and 6 bases from J, leaving 24 bases between. The CDR3 totals 18 residues. The CDR3 DNA reads as TGTGCCAGCAGTTACTCTGGCGCCTATCACGATTTGGGGCGCGAGCAGTACTTC. It encodes CASSYSGAYHDLGREQYF.

J is TRBJ2-5 and V is TRBV11-2, with D unclear. The V end was cut by 4 bases, the J end by 14 bases, with 17 bases between. Germline CDR1 and CDR2: SGHAT and FQNNGV. The length of the CDR3 is 12 residues. CDR3 in DNA: TGTGCCAGCAGCTCTACCCCATTGACCGGTTACTTC. It yields the protein CASSSTPLTGYF.

Many counts were recorded for this clonotype. The V and J genes are TRBV20-1 and TRBJ1-1, with 8 nucleotides matching TRBD1. There are 15 residues in the CDR3. The germline CDR1 and CDR2 sequences are DFQATT and SNEGSKA (reference sequence). After removal of 5 bases from V and 3 bases from J, the junction contained 11 bases not matched to a gene. The CDR3 DNA reads TGCAGTGCTTATTACTCAGGGGGCGCTGACACTGAAGCTTTCTTT. Translating it yields CSAYYSGGADTEAFF.

The rearrangement links TRBV20-1 to TRBJ1-3; D not certain. Trimming took off 3 bases at V and 0 bases at J, with 9 bases between the two ends. The germline V gene encodes CDR1 DFQATT and CDR2 SNEGSKA (reference sequence). This CDR3 spans 14 amino acids. The CDR3: CSASRTHSGNTIYF. The CDR3 nucleotides read TGCAGTGCTAGCCGGACCCACTCTGGAAACACCATATATTTT.

The V and J genes are TRBV25-1 and TRBJ2-1; maybe TRBD2 (6 bases). The CDR3 contains 16 residues. Deletions cut 2 bases from V and 1 base from J, with 12 bases between. Germline V lookup: CDR1 MGHDK, CDR2 SYGVNS. CDR3 coding DNA: TGTGCCAGCAGTGAAATCGGAGCGGGTTCCTACAATGAGCAGTTCTTC. This encodes CASSEIGAGSYNEQFF.

Details on this clonotype: The junction does not match germline at one end; this may be a read error. The V and J genes are TRBV24-1 and TRBJ2-1, with TRBD1 as a possible D gene (5 bases). This CDR3 contains 16 residues. In germline, CDR1 is KGHDR, CDR2 SFDVKD. The CDR3 here is CVTSDLRHDSYNEQFF. DNA of the CDR3: TGTGTCACCAGTGATTTGAGGCACGACAGTTACAATGAGCAGTTCTTC.

At least ten counts were recorded for this clonotype. CDR3 in amino acids: CASSLASAYSYEQYF. The CDR3 coding sequence is TGTGCCAGCAGTTTAGCTAGCGCCTACTCCTACGAGCAGTACTTC. V gene TRBV28 combines with J gene TRBJ2-7; possibly TRBD2 for D (6 bases). Germline V gene sequence: CDR1 MDHEN, CDR2 SYDVKM. This CDR3 is 15 amino acids long. With 2 bases removed from V and 0 bases from J, the gap between germline ends came to 11 bases.

This clonotype appeared a few times. The chain recombines TRBV7-3 with TRBJ2-1, with D maybe TRBD2 (7 bases). The CDR3 loop spans 14 amino acids. Germline loops: CDR1 SGHTA, CDR2 FQGTGA. V was trimmed by 4 bases and J by 2 bases, leaving 9 bases between them. For the CDR3, the DNA is TGTGCCAGCAGCTGGGGGGGGCCCTACAATGAGCAGTTCTTC. Translated: CASSWGGPYNEQFF.

This clonotype was seen ten or more times. The chain links TRBV5-1 to TRBJ2-7; 13 nucleotides align to TRBD2. This CDR3 has 18 residues. Germline CDR1 is SGHRS and CDR2 is YFSETQ. V shed 5 bases and J 7 bases; nucleotides not matched to a gene: 18. The CDR3 DNA reads as TGCGCCAGCAGGATGGGCCAGACCTGGACTAGCGGGAGTGAAGAGCAGTACTTC. It translates to CASRMGQTWTSGSEEQYF.

The V and J genes are TRBV4-2 and TRBJ1-5; tentative D call: TRBD1 (5 bases). This CDR3 spans 15 amino acids. Looked up from germline, CDR1 is LGHNA and CDR2 is YNFKEQ. V was cut by 4 bases and J by 7 bases, with 17 bases left in between. CDR3 in amino acids: CASSLDGGPGQPQHF. The CDR3 DNA is TGTGCCAGCAGCCTGGATGGGGGACCGGGGCAGCCCCAGCATTTT.

This clonotype has a count of ten or more. This sequence joins TRBV12-3 or TRBV12-4 and TRBJ2-6, with a tentative D call TRBD2 (5 bases). Trimming pared 3 bases from V and 0 bases from J, leaving 12 bases between. The CDR3 contains 17 residues. CDR3 residues: CASSLRAGRSGANVLTF. DNA for the CDR3: TGTGCCAGCAGTTTGCGGGCGGGCCGCTCTGGGGCCAACGTCCTGACTTTC.

The sample holds many counts of this clonotype. V usage is TRBV20-1 and J usage is TRBJ2-2; D uncertain. V was cut by 3 bases and J by 6 bases, with 8 bases left in between. The CDR3 has 12 residues. Germline-derived CDR1 and CDR2 are DFQATT and SNEGSKA (reference sequence). The CDR3 protein is CSARREAGELFF. CDR3 DNA sequence: TGCAGTGCTAGGCGTGAGGCCGGGGAGCTGTTTTTT.

This clonotype came up many times. The chain combines TRBV5-1 with TRBJ2-1; either TRBD1 or TRBD2 may supply D (6 bases each). The CDR3 consists of 18 residues. V was clipped by 4 bases and J by 0 bases, with 20 bases between them. CDR1 is SGHRS, CDR2 YFSETQ, per germline. CDR3 nucleotide sequence: TGCGCCAGCAGCGTGGGAGGCGGAGGGGGAAGCTCCTACAATGAGCAGTTCTTC. Translated: CASSVGGGGGSSYNEQFF.

This clonotype came up many times. This chain connects TRBV6-1 to TRBJ1-3, with a tentative D call TRBD1 (6 bases). Between the trimmed V and J ends, which lost 4 bases and 8 bases, there was a span of 18 bases. Germline V gene lookup returns CDR1 MNHNS and CDR2 SASEGT. This CDR3 region has 15 residues. As DNA, the CDR3 is TGTGCCAGCAGTGTTGCAGGGGTGGCGGGGCACACCATATATTTT. This codes for CASSVAGVAGHTIYF.

This chain uses TRBV2 with TRBJ2-5; possibly TRBD1 for D (6 bases). This CDR3 is 15 amino acids long. Trimming took 6 bases from V and 5 from J, leaving 19 bases between them. Germline CDR1 SNHLY, CDR2 FYNNEI. The DNA of the CDR3 is TGTGCCAGCAGAGAGCGTTCAGGGGCAGGGGAGACCCAGTACTTC. Translating gives CASRERSGAGETQYF.

This clonotype was found a few times. The rearrangement joins TRBV7-9 to TRBJ1-2; D is possibly TRBD1 (5 bases). The germline V gene has CDR1 SEHNR and CDR2 FQNEAQ (reference sequence). This CDR3 region has 12 residues. Trimming stripped 8 bases from V and 8 bases from J, with 15 bases between. The CDR3 nucleotides read TGTGCCAGCGTCGGGGACGGAAGGGGCTACACCTTC. Its protein product is CASVGDGRGYTF.

This clonotype was seen at least ten times. The chain couples TRBV7-9 to TRBJ2-7; D might be TRBD2 (5 bases). The CDR3 length is 15 residues. Germline V gene data show CDR1 as SEHNR and CDR2 as FQNEAQ (reference sequence). Between the trimmed V and J ends, which lost 5 bases and 2 bases, there was a span of 16 bases. CDR3 loop: CASSPGLPNTYEQYF. CDR3 DNA sequence: TGTGCCAGCAGCCCCGGACTTCCAAATACCTACGAGCAGTACTTC.

This clonotype came up many times. This chain links TRBV30 with TRBJ1-2; TRBD1 aligns across 7 bases. Germline CDR1 is GTSNPN and CDR2 is SVGIG (reference sequence). The CDR3 totals 14 residues. V trimming: 2 bases; J trimming: 6 bases; junction bases outside the gene matches: 9. The CDR3 sequence is CAWSPGQNIHGYTF. The CDR3 DNA is TGTGCCTGGAGTCCGGGACAGAATATTCATGGCTACACCTTC.

This clonotype was counted many times. V is TRBV30 and J is TRBJ2-6; no firm D call. The CDR3 has 15 residues. Per germline, CDR1 GTSNPN and CDR2 SVGIG (reference sequence). Trimming took off 4 bases at V and 0 bases at J, with 10 bases between the two ends. The chain's CDR3 is CAWTRPNSGANVLTF. CDR3 coding DNA: TGTGCCTGGACCAGGCCAAACTCTGGGGCCAACGTCCTGACTTTC.

This clonotype was counted between two and nine times. The V gene is TRBV15, the J gene TRBJ2-3; 8 nucleotides align to TRBD2. Germline values: CDR1 LNHNV, CDR2 YYDKDF (reference sequence). CDR3 length: 16 residues. Trimming cost V 5 bases and J 3 bases; bases outside gene matches: 10. CDR3 nucleotides: TGTGCCACCAGCGTTGATAGCGGGATCGGGACAGATACGCAGTATTTT. This codes for CATSVDSGIGTDTQYF.

This clonotype was picked up a small number of times. The chain links TRBV4-2 to TRBJ2-7, with D perhaps TRBD1 (6 bases). The CDR3 runs to 13 residues. The germline V and J ends were trimmed by 1 base and 3 bases, with 7 bases remaining between them. CDR1 and CDR2 (germline): LGHNA, YNFKEQ. Written as DNA, the CDR3 is TGTGCCAGCAGCCAAGGGGGGCGCTACGAGCAGTACTTC. It specifies CASSQGGRYEQYF.

This clonotype was found many times. The rearrangement uses TRBV28 and TRBJ2-7, with D possibly TRBD2 on 6 matching bases. The CDR3 spans 14 residues. In germline, CDR1 is MDHEN, CDR2 SYDVKM. V was pared by 3 bases and J by 4 bases, with 13 bases between. In DNA, the CDR3 is TGTGCCAGCAGTTTCCTCGGAGGGCAGTACGAGCAGTACTTC. Translated, it gives CASSFLGGQYEQYF.

The chain recombines TRBV12-3 or TRBV12-4 with TRBJ2-1; the D gene is possibly TRBD2 (6 bases). The CDR3 is 16 amino acids. V was pared by 4 bases and J by 0 bases, with 13 bases between. The DNA of the CDR3 is TGTGCCAGCAGTTCCAACCGGGGGAGCTCCTACAATGAGCAGTTCTTC. Residues: CASSSNRGSSYNEQFF.

This clonotype was counted between two and nine times. Relative to the germline gene, one junction end is altered; a read error may explain this. V is TRBV7-2 and J is TRBJ2-7; 9 bases match TRBD1. The CDR3 covers 14 residues. Germline CDR1 reads SGHTA; CDR2 reads FQGNSA. In nucleotides, the CDR3 is TGTGCCAGCAGCCACCGGGACAGGGTTTACGGGCAGTACTTC. Translating gives CASSHRDRVYGQYF.